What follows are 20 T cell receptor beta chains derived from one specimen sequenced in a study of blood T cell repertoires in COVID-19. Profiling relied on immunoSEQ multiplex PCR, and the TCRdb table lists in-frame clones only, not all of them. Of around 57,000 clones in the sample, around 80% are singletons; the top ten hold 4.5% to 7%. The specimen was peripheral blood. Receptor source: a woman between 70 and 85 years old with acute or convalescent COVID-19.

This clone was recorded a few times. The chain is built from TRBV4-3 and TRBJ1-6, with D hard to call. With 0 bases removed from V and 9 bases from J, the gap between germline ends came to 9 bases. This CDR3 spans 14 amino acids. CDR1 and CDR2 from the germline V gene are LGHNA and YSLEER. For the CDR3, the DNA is TGCGCCAGCAGCCAAGATCTAGCCGGTTCACCCCTCCACTTT. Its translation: CASSQDLAGSPLHF.

In DNA form, the CDR3 reads TGTGCCAGCAGCTGCTACGAGACAGGCCCGAGCTCCTATAATTCACCCCTCCACTTT. Encoded protein: CASSCYETGPSSYNSPLHF. V gene TRBV7-3 combines with J gene TRBJ1-6, with D possibly being TRBD1 (6 bases). This CDR3 comprises 19 residues. In germline, CDR1 is SGHTA, CDR2 FQGTGA. V dropped 4 bases and J dropped 0 bases, with 19 bases sitting between them.

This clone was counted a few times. CDR3 DNA: TGTGCCAGCAGCCCGGGGACAGGGCGGGAAGAGACCCAGTACTTC. It encodes CASSPGTGREETQYF. V gene TRBV5-6 combines with J gene TRBJ2-5; TRBD1 matches 9 bases. CDR1 is SGHDT, CDR2 YYEEEE, per germline. The CDR3 sequence is 15 residues long. Losses at the gene ends were 4 bases for V and 3 bases for J; bases not matched to a gene: 7. The whole variable domain, remainder taken from reference TRBV5-6 and TRBJ2-5, is DAGVTQSPTHLIKTRGQQVTLRCSPKSGHDTVSWYQQALGQGPQFIFQYYEEEERQRGNFPDRFSGHQFPNYSSELNVNALLLGDSALYLCASSPGTGREETQYFGPGTRLLVL.

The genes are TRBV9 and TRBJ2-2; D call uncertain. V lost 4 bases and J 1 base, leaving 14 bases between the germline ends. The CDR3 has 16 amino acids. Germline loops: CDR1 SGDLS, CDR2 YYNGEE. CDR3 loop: CASSSTSAWNTGELFF. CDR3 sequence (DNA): TGTGCCAGCAGCTCTACCAGCGCCTGGAACACCGGGGAGCTGTTTTTT.

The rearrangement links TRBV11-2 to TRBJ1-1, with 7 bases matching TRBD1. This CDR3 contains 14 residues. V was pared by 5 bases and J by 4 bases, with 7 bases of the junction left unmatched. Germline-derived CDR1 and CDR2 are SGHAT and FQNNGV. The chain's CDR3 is CASSPRQGITEAFF. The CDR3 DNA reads TGTGCCAGCAGCCCCCGACAGGGCATCACTGAAGCTTTCTTT.

The CDR3 loop reads CASSLVQGAGANEQFF. CDR3 nucleotides: TGCGCCAGCAGCTTGGTGCAGGGAGCGGGGGCCAATGAGCAGTTCTTC. The V call is TRBV5-1, the J call TRBJ2-1; 8 bases are shared with TRBD2. V was clipped by 0 bases and J by 6 bases; unmatched bases: 8. Germline lookup yields CDR1 SGHRS and CDR2 YFSETQ. The CDR3 length is 16 residues.

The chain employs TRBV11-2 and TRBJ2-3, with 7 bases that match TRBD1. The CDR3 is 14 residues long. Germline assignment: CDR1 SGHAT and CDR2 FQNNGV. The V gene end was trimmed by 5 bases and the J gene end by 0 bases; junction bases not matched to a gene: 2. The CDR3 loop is CASSKQGSTDTQYF. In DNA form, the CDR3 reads TGTGCCAGCAGCAAACAGGGGAGCACAGATACGCAGTATTTT.

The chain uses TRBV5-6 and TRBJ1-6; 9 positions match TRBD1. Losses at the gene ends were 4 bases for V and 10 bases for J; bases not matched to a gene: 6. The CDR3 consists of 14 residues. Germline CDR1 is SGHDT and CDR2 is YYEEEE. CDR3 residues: CASSEQGAYSPLHF. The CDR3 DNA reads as TGTGCCAGCAGCGAACAGGGGGCATACTCACCCCTCCACTTT.

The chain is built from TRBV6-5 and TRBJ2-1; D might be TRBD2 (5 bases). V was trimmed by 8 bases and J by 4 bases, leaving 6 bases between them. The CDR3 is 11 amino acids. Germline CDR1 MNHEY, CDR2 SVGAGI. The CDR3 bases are TGTGCCAGCCGGGGTTACAATGAGCAGTTCTTC. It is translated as CASRGYNEQFF.

The CDR3 spells CASTDRWITEAFF. The CDR3 nucleotides read TGTGCCAGCACGGACAGATGGATCACTGAAGCTTTCTTT. The rearrangement joins TRBV6-1 to TRBJ1-1; possibly TRBD1 for D (6 bases). Trimming took 7 bases from V and 4 from J, leaving 13 bases between them. The CDR3 loop spans 13 amino acids. Germline V CDR1 and CDR2: MNHNS, SASEGT.

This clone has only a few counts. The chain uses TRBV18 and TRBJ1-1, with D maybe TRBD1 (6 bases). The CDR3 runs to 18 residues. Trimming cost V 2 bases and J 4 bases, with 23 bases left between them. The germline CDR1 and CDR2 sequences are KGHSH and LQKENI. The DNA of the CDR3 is TGTGCCAGCTCACCATCACAGGGCGGCGATAGACTGAGCACTGAAGCTTTCTTT. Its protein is CASSPSQGGDRLSTEAFF.

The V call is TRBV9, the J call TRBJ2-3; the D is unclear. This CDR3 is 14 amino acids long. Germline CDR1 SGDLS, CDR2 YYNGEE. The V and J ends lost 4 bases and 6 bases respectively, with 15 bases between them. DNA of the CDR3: TGTGCCAGCAGCCAAGAGCGAGCGATGGATACGCAGTATTTT. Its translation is CASSQERAMDTQYF.

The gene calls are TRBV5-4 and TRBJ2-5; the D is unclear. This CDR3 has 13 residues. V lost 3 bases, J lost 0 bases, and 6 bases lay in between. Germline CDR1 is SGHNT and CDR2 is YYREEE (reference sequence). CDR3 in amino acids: CASSSLNQETQYF. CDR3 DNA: TGTGCCAGCAGCTCCCTAAACCAAGAGACCCAGTACTTC.

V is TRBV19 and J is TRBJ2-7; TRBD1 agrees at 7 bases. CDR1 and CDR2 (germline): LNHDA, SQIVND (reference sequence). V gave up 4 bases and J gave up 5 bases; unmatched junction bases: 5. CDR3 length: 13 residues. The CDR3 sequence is CASSTRQGNEQYF. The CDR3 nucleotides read TGTGCCAGTAGTACCCGACAGGGTAACGAGCAGTACTTC.

DNA of the CDR3: TGTGCCAGTAGATCGACAGCGACTGAAGCTTTCTTT. The encoded protein is CASRSTATEAFF. V usage is TRBV19 and J usage is TRBJ1-1; possibly TRBD1 for D (5 bases). The V gene's germline CDR1 is LNHDA and CDR2 SQIVND (reference sequence). CDR3 length: 12 residues. Trimming pared 6 bases from V and 5 bases from J, leaving 10 bases between.

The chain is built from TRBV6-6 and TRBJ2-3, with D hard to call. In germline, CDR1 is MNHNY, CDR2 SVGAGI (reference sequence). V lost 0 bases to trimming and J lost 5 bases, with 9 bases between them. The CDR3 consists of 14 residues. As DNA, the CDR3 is TGTGCCAGCAGTTACTCCTCCCGCGGAGATACGCAGTATTTT. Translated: CASSYSSRGDTQYF.

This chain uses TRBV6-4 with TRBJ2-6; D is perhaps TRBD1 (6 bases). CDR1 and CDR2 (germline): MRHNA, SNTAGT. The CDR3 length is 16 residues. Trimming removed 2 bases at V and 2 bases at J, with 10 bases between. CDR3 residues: CASSDRNRAGANVLTF. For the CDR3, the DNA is TGTGCCAGCAGTGACCGTAACAGGGCTGGGGCCAACGTCCTGACTTTC.

DNA for the CDR3: TGTGCCAGTAGTCCGGGGGGGGAGCTGTTTTTT. Translation: CASSPGGELFF. This rearrangement joins TRBV19 to TRBJ2-2; D is perhaps TRBD2 (5 bases). Germline-derived CDR1 and CDR2 are LNHDA and SQIVND (reference sequence). This CDR3 comprises 11 residues. The V end lost 5 bases, the J end lost 8 bases, and 6 bases lay between the germline ends.

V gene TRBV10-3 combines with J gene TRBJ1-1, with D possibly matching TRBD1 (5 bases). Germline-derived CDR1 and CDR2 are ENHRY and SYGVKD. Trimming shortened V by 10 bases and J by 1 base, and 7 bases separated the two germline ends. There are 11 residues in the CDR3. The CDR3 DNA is TGTGCCACCCAGGGGAACACTGAAGCTTTCTTT. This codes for CATQGNTEAFF.

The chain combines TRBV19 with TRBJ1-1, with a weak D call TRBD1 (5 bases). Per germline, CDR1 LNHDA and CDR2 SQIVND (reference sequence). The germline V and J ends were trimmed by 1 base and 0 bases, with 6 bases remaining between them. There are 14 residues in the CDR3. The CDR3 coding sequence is TGTGCCAGTAGTATAGGACAGATGAACACTGAAGCTTTCTTT. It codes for CASSIGQMNTEAFF. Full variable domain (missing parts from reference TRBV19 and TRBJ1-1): DGGITQSPKYLFRKEGQNVTLSCEQNLNHDAMYWYRQDPGQGLRLIYYSQIVNDFQKGDIAEGYSVSREKKESFPLTVTSAQKNPTAFYLCASSIGQMNTEAFFGQGTRLTVV.